The 28 T cell receptor beta chains listed next were all sequenced from one sample in a study of blood T cell repertoires in COVID-19. Profiled with immunoSEQ multiplex PCR; TCRdb holds only in-frame clones, not every one. The data hold a few hundred thousand clones, with 81% observed a single time. Sequencing input: peripheral blood. These receptor sequences come from a human donor with acute or convalescent COVID-19. The donor label of this sample is uncertain.

V and J are TRBV18 and TRBJ2-6; perhaps TRBD2 as D (5 bases). Trimming removed 3 bases from V and 4 bases from J, with 10 bases in between. The CDR3 consists of 15 residues. CDR1 and CDR2 (germline): KGHSH, LQKENI. The CDR3 here is CASSPRGVGANVLTF. The CDR3 coding sequence is TGTGCCAGCTCACCTCGGGGAGTAGGGGCCAACGTCCTGACTTTC.

This clone appeared once. The rearrangement joins TRBV6-5 to TRBJ1-1, with D perhaps matching TRBD1 (6 bases). V gave up 6 bases and J gave up 8 bases, with 19 bases separating them. The CDR3 loop spans 14 amino acids. Per the germline V gene, CDR1 is MNHEY and CDR2 is SVGAGI. CDR3 DNA sequence: TGTGCCAGCAGAGTGGTAGGGGGGGGAACCGAAGCTTTCTTT. It is translated as CASRVVGGGTEAFF.

V and J are TRBV6-1 and TRBJ1-2; D gene uncertain. The CDR3 loop spans 14 amino acids. V lost 1 base to trimming and J lost 2 bases, with 8 bases between them. Germline CDR1 is MNHNS and CDR2 is SASEGT. The CDR3 coding sequence is TGTGCCAGCAGTGAAGGACTACCGAACTATGGCTACACCTTC. Its translation: CASSEGLPNYGYTF.

This clone has just one count. The rearrangement uses TRBV19 and TRBJ2-7; tentatively, D is TRBD2 (6 bases). V lost 3 bases and J lost 3, with 12 bases in between. The CDR3 runs 14 residues. Germline values: CDR1 LNHDA, CDR2 SQIVND (reference sequence). The CDR3 bases are TGTGCCAGTAGTATGGCGGGAATTGTCTACGAGCAGTACTTC. It encodes CASSMAGIVYEQYF.

This chain links TRBV5-1 with TRBJ2-5, with D tentatively TRBD2 (6 bases). The V gene's germline CDR1 is SGHRS and CDR2 YFSETQ. Trimming removed 7 bases at V and 4 bases at J, with 8 bases between. The CDR3 sequence is 11 residues long. CDR3 loop: CASLGGETQYF. DNA of the CDR3: TGCGCCAGCCTGGGGGGAGAGACCCAGTACTTC.

This sequence joins TRBV24-1 and TRBJ2-7; TRBD1 aligns across 8 bases. CDR1 and CDR2 (germline): KGHDR, SFDVKD. This CDR3 contains 17 residues. With 3 bases clipped from V and 3 bases from J, the junction kept 12 bases outside the gene matches. The chain's CDR3 is CATSDPPRDRRLYEQYF. CDR3 bases: TGTGCCACCAGTGATCCGCCTCGGGACAGGAGACTCTACGAGCAGTACTTC.

V usage is TRBV6-1 and J usage is TRBJ2-7; TRBD1 matches 9 bases. With V trimmed by 0 bases and J by 4 bases, 10 bases remained unmatched. The CDR3 covers 17 residues. From germline, CDR1 is MNHNS and CDR2 SASEGT. CDR3 nucleotide sequence: TGTGCCAGCAGTGAAGCCATAGTGAGGGACAGGGCTTACGAGCAGTACTTC. It encodes CASSEAIVRDRAYEQYF.

This clone was seen a few times. The chain is built from TRBV7-2 and TRBJ1-5, with a possible D match to TRBD1 (6 bases). The CDR3 sequence is 17 residues long. V was trimmed by 5 bases and J by 0 bases, leaving 17 bases between them. Germline values: CDR1 SGHTA, CDR2 FQGNSA. The CDR3 region is CASSHKGRGNSNQPQHF. In DNA, the CDR3 is TGTGCCAGCAGCCACAAGGGGAGGGGGAATAGCAATCAGCCCCAGCATTTT.

The CDR3 sequence: CASSVNRGVYGYTF. The CDR3 coding sequence is TGTGCCAGCAGCGTTAACAGGGGCGTTTATGGCTACACCTTC. The chain couples TRBV9 to TRBJ1-2, with 7 bases lining up with TRBD1. The trim removed 2 bases at V and 5 bases at J, leaving 6 bases unmatched. CDR1 is SGDLS, CDR2 YYNGEE, per germline. There are 14 residues in the CDR3.

The chain recombines TRBV2 with TRBJ1-2; TRBD1 matches 7 bases. V was pared by 6 bases and J by 0 bases, with 4 bases of the junction left unmatched. Germline CDR1 is SNHLY and CDR2 is FYNNEI. This CDR3 has 14 amino acids. The CDR3 is CASSGDRANYGYTF. CDR3 DNA sequence: TGTGCCAGCAGCGGGGACAGAGCTAACTATGGCTACACCTTC.

The V gene is TRBV15, the J gene TRBJ1-4, with TRBD1 matching over 12 bases. Germline V gene sequence: CDR1 LNHNV, CDR2 YYDKDF (reference sequence). Germline trimming cut 0 bases from V and 8 bases from J; bases unmatched to any gene: 4. This CDR3 spans 16 amino acids. The DNA for the CDR3 is TGTGCCACCAGCAGAGATGCCGGGACAGGGGGCGAAAAACTGTTTTTT. Translated, it gives CATSRDAGTGGEKLFF.

This rearrangement joins TRBV5-5 to TRBJ2-1; 9 bases line up with TRBD1. Losses at the gene ends were 0 bases for V and 0 bases for J; bases not matched to a gene: 4. The CDR3 is 17 residues long. The germline V gene has CDR1 SGHKS and CDR2 YYEKEE (reference sequence). CDR3 bases: TGTGCCAGCAGCTTGGGACAGGGGGTTAGCTCCTACAATGAGCAGTTCTTC. Protein: CASSLGQGVSSYNEQFF.

This chain joins TRBV5-5 and TRBJ2-7; TRBD2 matches at 7 bases. The germline CDR1 and CDR2 sequences are SGHKS and YYEKEE (reference sequence). The CDR3 is 14 residues long. The V segment lost 0 bases and the J segment 2 bases; nucleotides outside the gene matches: 2. CDR3 nucleotide sequence: TGTGCCAGCAGCTTGGCTGGGACTACCTACGAGCAGTACTTC. It is translated as CASSLAGTTYEQYF.

Points on this clone: One junction end disagrees with the germline gene, perhaps due to a read error. Here the CDR3 DNA reads TGTGCCAGCAGCGGGACTAGCCTCTTGACAGATATGCAGTATTTT. Protein product: CASSGTSLLTDMQYF. The gene calls are TRBV5-4 and TRBJ2-3, with 9 bases identical to TRBD2. Germline V CDR1 and CDR2: SGHNT, YYREEE (reference sequence). CDR3 size: 15 residues.

On this clone: At one boundary the junction diverges from the germline segment, which might be a read error. The rearrangement links TRBV3-1 (or the pseudogene TRBV3-2) to TRBJ1-2; D is ambiguous. The germline CDR1 and CDR2 sequences are LGHDT and YNNKEL (reference sequence). This CDR3 has 11 amino acids. The CDR3 DNA follows: TGTGCCAGCAGCCATACCTATGACTACACCTTC. It is translated as CASSHTYDYTF.

The gene calls are TRBV5-3 and TRBJ1-1; 7 bases fit TRBD1. TRBV5-3 is an ORF for which the function is uncertain. The V segment lost 2 bases and the J segment 3 bases; nucleotides outside the gene matches: 4. There are 14 residues in the CDR3. In nucleotides, the CDR3 is TGTGCCAGAAGCTTTGACAGGGACGACACTGAAGCTTTCTTT. It translates to CARSFDRDDTEAFF.

The chain recombines TRBV23-1 with TRBJ1-5; D might be TRBD1 (6 bases). TRBV23-1 is an open reading frame whose function is uncertain. This CDR3 is 13 amino acids long. Deletions cut 11 bases from V and 7 bases from J, with 18 bases between. The DNA of the CDR3 is TGCGCCCTCGGAGACAGGTCTGGACAGCCCCAGCATTTT. Translated: CALGDRSGQPQHF.

The rearrangement links TRBV7-8 to TRBJ1-6, with D hard to call. Germline V gene lookup returns CDR1 SGHVS and CDR2 FQNEAQ. The V gene lost 6 bases and the J gene lost 5 bases, with 14 bases spanning the gap. The CDR3 loop spans 15 amino acids. Written as DNA, the CDR3 is TGTGCCAGCAGACCGCTGCGAGGGAATAATTCACCCCTCCACTTT. It specifies CASRPLRGNNSPLHF.

This chain connects TRBV9 to TRBJ2-1, with D unclear. Trimming removed 4 bases at V and 8 bases at J, with 16 bases between. Germline loops: CDR1 SGDLS, CDR2 YYNGEE. The CDR3 has 14 residues. This chain's CDR3 is CASSTALSVYEQFF. Here the CDR3 DNA reads TGTGCCAGCAGCACAGCCCTCTCAGTCTATGAGCAGTTCTTC. The full variable domain, completed using reference TRBV9 and TRBJ2-1, is DSGVTQTPKHLITATGQRVTLRCSPRSGDLSVYWYQQSLDQGLQFLIQYYNGEERAKGNILERFSAQQFPDLHSELNLSSLELGDSALYFCASSTALSVYEQFFGPGTRLTVL.

The chain links TRBV19 to TRBJ2-1, with TRBD1 matching 7 bases. V trimming: 3 bases; J trimming: 1 base; junction bases outside the gene matches: 6. Germline assignment: CDR1 LNHDA and CDR2 SQIVND (reference sequence). The CDR3 totals 16 residues. DNA of the CDR3: TGTGCCAGTAGTATTCAACAGGGGTTTTCCTACAATGAGCAGTTCTTC. Protein product: CASSIQQGFSYNEQFF.

A note on this clone: The identical CDR3 is also encoded by other nucleotide sequences in the sample. The rearrangement links TRBV11-2 to TRBJ1-5; no clear D. Germline V gene data show CDR1 as SGHAT and CDR2 as FQNNGV. The V and J ends lost 0 bases and 5 bases respectively, with 8 bases between them. The CDR3 spans 14 residues. CDR3 protein: CASSLDGGDQPQHF. The CDR3, as DNA: TGTGCCAGCAGCTTAGATGGAGGTGATCAGCCCCAGCATTTT.

This clone turned up a few times. The rearrangement uses TRBV10-2 and TRBJ1-1; a weak D match, TRBD1 (6 bases). The CDR3 is 12 residues long. CDR1 WSHSY and CDR2 SAAADI come from the germline V gene. Trimming took 7 bases from V and 1 from J, leaving 7 bases between them. Here the CDR3 reads CASTQGNTEAFF. CDR3 nucleotides: TGCGCCAGCACACAGGGGAACACTGAAGCTTTCTTT.

This sequence joins TRBV6-5 and TRBJ1-4, with D uncertain. The CDR3 is 14 amino acids. Germline-derived CDR1 and CDR2 are MNHEY and SVGAGI. With 6 bases removed from V and 0 bases from J, the gap between germline ends came to 8 bases. The CDR3 nucleotides are TGTGCCAGCAGCCCGACAACAACTAATGAAAAACTGTTTTTT. Amino acid sequence: CASSPTTTNEKLFF.

J is TRBJ2-5 and V is TRBV27; 10 bases agree with TRBD2. The CDR3 has 16 residues. Germline V gene lookup returns CDR1 MNHEY and CDR2 SMNVEV (reference sequence). J gave up 4 bases and V 4 bases, and 9 bases lay outside the gene matches. The CDR3 protein is CASSSGSGRSRETQYF. The CDR3 nucleotides read TGTGCCAGCAGTTCGGGTAGCGGGAGGTCTCGAGAGACCCAGTACTTC.

As for this clone: Other DNA sequences within the sample encode an identical CDR3. This rearrangement joins TRBV7-2 to TRBJ1-2; TRBD1 aligns across 8 bases. Germline CDR1 is SGHTA and CDR2 is FQGNSA. V shed 3 bases and J 5 bases; nucleotides not matched to a gene: 2. The CDR3 runs 13 residues. The CDR3 bases are TGTGCCAGCAGCTTCACAGGGGGGTATGGCTACACCTTC. This gives the protein CASSFTGGYGYTF. The variable domain in full, with the rest retrieved from reference TRBV7-2 and TRBJ1-2, is GAGVSQSPSNKVTEKGKDVELRCDPISGHTALYWYRQSLGQGLEFLIYFQGNSAPDKSGLPSDRFSAERTGGSVSTLTIQRTQQEDSAVYLCASSFTGGYGYTFGSGTRLTVV.

The gene calls are TRBV5-6 and TRBJ2-2; possible D gene TRBD2, 5 bases. CDR3 length: 14 amino acids. The V gene's germline CDR1 is SGHDT and CDR2 YYEEEE. The V end lost 1 base, the J end lost 4 bases, and 8 bases lay between the germline ends. The CDR3 region has the DNA TGTGCCAGCAGCTTGCAACGGGGCACCGGGGAGCTGTTTTTT. It yields the protein CASSLQRGTGELFF.

The chain recombines TRBV5-1 with TRBJ2-1; TRBD2 agrees at 11 bases. The trim removed 4 bases at V and 16 bases at J, leaving 10 bases unmatched. CDR3 size: 13 residues. The germline gives CDR1 SGHRS, CDR2 YFSETQ. DNA of the CDR3: TGCGCCAGCAGCACCGGGACTAGCGGATCTTCCTTCTTC. Amino acids: CASSTGTSGSSFF.

The J gene is TRBJ1-3, the V gene TRBV23-1, with D perhaps TRBD1 (6 bases). TRBV23-1 is identified as an open reading frame with a role that is uncertain. V was pared by 4 bases and J by 0 bases, with 25 bases between. This CDR3 comprises 20 residues. The CDR3 bases are TGCGCCAGCAGTCTGGGGGAGACAGGCCCTCCTCTAAGCTCTGGAAACACCATATATTTT. Amino acids: CASSLGETGPPLSSGNTIYF.